This TCR beta chain derives from a study of CD8+ T cells in alopecia areata (dated by TCRdb to about 2018). In the study overall: Treated patients were enrolled in an open-label pilot trial of oral tofacitinib at 5 to 10 mg twice daily for moderate-to-severe alopecia areata. Tofacitinib was given for 6 to 18 months, followed by 6 months of follow-up off drug to assess delayed response and recurrence. Disease severity in treated patients was measured with the SALT score, which quantifies the percentage of affected scalp surface area. To study T cell clonal expansion in alopecia areata, the researchers applied high-throughput TCRbeta sequencing to both the C3H/HeJ mouse model and human patients. On the human side, TCRbeta sequencing was run on scalp tissue and on sorted CD4+ and CD8+ peripheral blood T cells from healthy controls and from alopecia areata patients with either patchy or totalis/universalis disease. Patients on tofacitinib were biopsied at baseline and after 4 and 24 weeks of treatment, and several of the patients also had a later scalp biopsy. Clonality in the scalp was compared among normal scalp (n=4), patchy alopecia areata scalp (n=8), and alopecia totalis/universalis scalp (n=8). RNA came from the PAXgene miRNA kit for fixed scalp, the miRNeasy kit for PBMCs, and the RNeasy kit for mouse skin. immunoSEQ multiplex PCR using 35 Vbeta forward primers and 13 Jbeta reverse primers was used to amplify TCRbeta CDR3 regions.

Reading from cysteine to phenylalanine, the CDR3 counts 13 amino acids. CDR3 DNA only is kept here, 39 bases in frame from base 1. Trimming costs V 1 base and J 5 bases, and their ends lie 6 bases apart. The germline V gene sets CDR1 to SGHTA and CDR2 to FQGNSA. This clone has ten or more counts. Its target antigen remains unknown. The input lacks base qualities; no much larger clone sits a single base away. Explained via the paper, the time point label denotes: about 4 weeks on oral tofacitinib. The sample's treatment or condition label, in plain terms: oral pan-JAK inhibitor, 5-10 mg twice daily. Lesional scalp punch biopsies and peripheral blood were obtained from alopecia areata patients. PBMCs were isolated by density centrifugation and stained for CD3, CD4 and CD8, and CD4+ and CD8+ T cells were sorted on a FACSAria. Libraries came from the immunoSEQ multiplex PCR assay. To provide template for TCR sequencing, every sample had RNA extracted and reverse transcribed into cDNA. First-strand cDNA was synthesized using SuperScript III with a 2:1 mix of oligo-dT and random hexamers. A synthetic immune receptor repertoire was used to gauge amplification bias, and whatever bias remained was removed computationally. Concerning the study's data processing: Raw reads were preprocessed for error removal, and CDR3 was defined according to IMGT conventions as running from the conserved cysteine to phenylalanine. To get clonality, Shannon entropy was normalized by log2 of the number of productive unique TCRs and the result was subtracted from 1. CD4 or CD8 identity of scalp clones was inferred by cross-referencing scalp TCRbeta sequences with sorted blood CD4 and CD8 repertoires. Entries here come from immuneACCESS through TCRdb and include only in-frame sequences with V and J called. Some clones fail to appear in such tables; in the studies checked, an unresolved V gene covers under half of the shortfall, and the cause of the remainder is unknown. V, J and clone size were drawn from that table, and D and trimming were deduced from the DNA. The sample has around 200,000 clones on record, roughly 64% of them singletons. Around 3.9% of the sample is held by the ten biggest clonotypes.

Study-wide conclusions, independent of this receptor: Because the treated cohort was small and had just a single nonresponder, larger studies are needed to establish links between baseline CD8+ expansion and response. Shared TCR sequences between patients were less evident than in mice, which may be partly attributable to HLA diversity in the patient population. Unlike mouse skin, which is dominated by gammadelta T cells, normal human skin has resident alphabeta T cells that are also sequenced, and this complicates analysis of the scalp TCR repertoire. Lesional scalp, especially in alopecia totalis/universalis, showed higher clonality and more expanded CD8+ clones than normal scalp, suggesting antigenic drive. Many expanded lesional clones persisted in scalp and blood during tofacitinib treatment, which may partly explain relapse after stopping treatment. With tofacitinib, both scalp clonality and the number of expanded CD8+ clones among the top 100 scalp clones went down significantly.

This TCR came from a human donor with alopecia areata. Here the chain combines TRBV7-2 and TRBJ1-5; the D segment cannot be called with confidence. The input for sequencing was CD4+ T cells sorted from blood, taken at week 4, from a patient treated with tofacitinib. The CDR3 in this case is CASSLGMDQPQHF. Here is the DNA: TGTGCCAGCAGCTTAGGTATGGATCAGCCCCAGCATTTT.